These 14 T cell receptor beta chains share one sample of origin, sequenced in a study of blood T cell repertoires in COVID-19. Generated by immunoSEQ multiplex PCR, the TCRdb table keeps only in-frame clones and is missing some. The sample includes approximately 230,000 clones, under 90% of them seen just once. The sequencing sample was made of PBMCs or T cells enriched from blood (not recorded which). Source of these receptors: a man aged 18-30 years who had recovered from COVID-19.

This clone showed up just a few times. The V gene is TRBV6-4, the J gene TRBJ2-2, with TRBD1 matching over 8 bases. Trimming at V came to 6 bases and at J to 6 bases, leaving 9 bases not matched to a gene. The CDR3 runs 15 residues. Germline CDR1 is MRHNA and CDR2 is SNTAGT. The CDR3: CASSPGQGVAGELFF. DNA for the CDR3: TGTGCCAGCAGCCCAGGACAGGGAGTCGCCGGGGAGCTGTTTTTT.

The chain carries TRBV6-2 or TRBV6-3 and TRBJ2-7; TRBD1 is a possible D gene (5 bases). Germline V gene data show CDR1 as MNHEY and CDR2 as SVGEGT. The CDR3 spans 14 residues. V gave up 0 bases and J gave up 2 bases, with 8 bases separating them. As DNA, the CDR3 is TGTGCCAGCAGTTACTCGACAGACCCCTACGAGCAGTACTTC. This codes for CASSYSTDPYEQYF.

The chain is built from TRBV11-2 and TRBJ2-3; D might be TRBD2 (5 bases). The CDR3 has 14 residues. V was trimmed by 5 bases and J by 3 bases, leaving 12 bases between them. Germline CDR1 is SGHAT and CDR2 is FQNNGV. As DNA, the CDR3 is TGTGCCAGCAGCCTCCCGGAGCGGACAGATACGCAGTATTTT. It encodes CASSLPERTDTQYF.

The gene calls are TRBV6-1 and TRBJ2-7, with D possibly being TRBD1 (5 bases). There are 14 residues in the CDR3. The germline V gene encodes CDR1 MNHNS and CDR2 SASEGT. V lost 0 bases and J 3 bases, leaving 9 bases between the germline ends. The CDR3 DNA reads TGTGCCAGCAGTGAAGCGACAGCGAACTACGAGCAGTACTTC. The encoded protein is CASSEATANYEQYF.

The rearrangement uses TRBV28 and TRBJ2-7; TRBD1 aligns across 9 bases. Germline-derived CDR1 and CDR2 are MDHEN and SYDVKM. CDR3 length: 14 amino acids. V lost 3 bases, J lost 5 bases, and 5 bases stayed unmatched. CDR3 region: CASSLGQGIDEQYF. The CDR3 DNA reads as TGTGCCAGCAGTTTGGGACAGGGAATCGACGAGCAGTACTTC.

Of note for this clone: Distinct nucleotide sequences in the sample also encode this CDR3. This chain uses TRBV7-9 with TRBJ1-6, with 7 nucleotides matching TRBD1. The CDR3 consists of 14 residues. V trimming: 3 bases; J trimming: 5 bases; junction bases outside the gene matches: 1. Germline V lookup: CDR1 SEHNR, CDR2 FQNEAQ (reference sequence). The CDR3 loop reads CASSFGTDNSPLHF. CDR3 sequence (DNA): TGTGCCAGCAGCTTCGGGACAGATAATTCACCCCTCCACTTT. Looking up the rest from reference TRBV7-9 and TRBJ1-6 gives the full variable domain: DTGVSQNPRHKITKRGQNVTFRCDPISEHNRLYWYRQTLGQGPEFLTYFQNEAQLEKSRLLSDRFSAERPKGSFSTLEIQRTEQGDSAMYLCASSFGTDNSPLHFGNGTRLTVT.

The chain links TRBV6-4 to TRBJ2-3, with 12 positions matching TRBD1. Germline loops: CDR1 MRHNA, CDR2 SNTAGT. V was pared by 8 bases and J by 3 bases, with 3 bases of the junction left unmatched. CDR3 length equals 14 residues. The DNA of the CDR3 is TGTGCCAGCTCGGGACAGGGGGCTACAGATACGCAGTATTTT. It is translated as CASSGQGATDTQYF.

This clone was seen just once. The chain is built from TRBV4-1 and TRBJ2-7; tentative D call: TRBD2 (7 bases). Trimming left V 4 bases short and J 3 bases short, with 19 bases between. The CDR3 is made up of 16 amino acids. Germline V gives CDR1 MGHRA, CDR2 YSYEKL. As DNA, the CDR3 is TGCGCCAGCAGCCGCCGACGGGGGGCATCGTTCTACGAGCAGTACTTC. Its translation is CASSRRRGASFYEQYF.

The rearrangement joins TRBV27 to TRBJ2-7; 14 bases are a match to TRBD2. V shed 6 bases, J shed 3 bases, and the junction held 4 bases outside the gene matches. This CDR3 spans 15 amino acids. Germline V gene lookup returns CDR1 MNHEY and CDR2 SMNVEV (reference sequence). CDR3 loop: CASRGTSGSIYEQYF. Written as DNA, the CDR3 is TGTGCCAGCAGGGGGACTAGCGGGAGTATCTACGAGCAGTACTTC.

The chain uses TRBV21-1 and TRBJ1-5; the table's D call TRBD1 went unverified against the DNA. TRBV21-1 corresponds to a pseudogene. The CDR3 contains 17 residues. This chain's CDR3 is CASSKGQGKFCNQPQHF. In DNA, the CDR3 is TGTGCCAGCAGCAAAGGACAGGGGAAGTTTTGCAATCAGCCCCAGCATTTT.

The chain is built from TRBV28 and TRBJ2-3; 9 bases match TRBD2. CDR3 length equals 16 residues. V lost 5 bases, J lost 6 bases, and 12 bases stayed unmatched. Germline CDR1 reads MDHEN; CDR2 reads SYDVKM. The CDR3, as DNA: TGTGCCAGCAGTCTTCAAATAGCGGGAGTGTCCGATACGCAGTATTTT. Translated, it gives CASSLQIAGVSDTQYF. The full variable domain, in which reference TRBV28 and TRBJ2-3 provide the parts outside the CDR3, is DVKVTQSSRYLVKRTGEKVFLECVQDMDHENMFWYRQDPGLGLRLIYFSYDVKMKEKGDIPEGYSVSREKKERFSLILESASTNQTSMYLCASSLQIAGVSDTQYFGPGTRLTVL.

The chain is built from TRBV5-1 and TRBJ1-4; 8 bases fit TRBD1. The CDR3 is made up of 14 amino acids. V trimming: 3 bases; J trimming: 10 bases; junction bases outside the gene matches: 8. The germline V gene encodes CDR1 SGHRS and CDR2 YFSETQ. CDR3 amino acids: CASSSMITGGKLFF. CDR3 DNA: TGCGCCAGCAGCTCGATGATAACAGGGGGAAAACTGTTTTTT.

The V and J genes are TRBV7-9 and TRBJ1-6; 7 positions match TRBD1. Losses at the gene ends were 5 bases for V and 1 base for J; bases not matched to a gene: 2. The CDR3 is made up of 15 amino acids. Germline lookup yields CDR1 SEHNR and CDR2 FQNEAQ (reference sequence). As DNA, the CDR3 is TGTGCCAGCAGCCCGGGACAGTCCTATAATTCACCCCTCCACTTT. Protein: CASSPGQSYNSPLHF.

This sequence joins TRBV27 and TRBJ2-5; 9 bases are shared with TRBD2. The V and J ends lost 2 bases and 2 bases, in that order; junction bases with no gene match: 3. The CDR3 is 15 residues long. Germline V lookup: CDR1 MNHEY, CDR2 SMNVEV (reference sequence). In nucleotides, the CDR3 is TGTGCCAGCAGTTTAGCGCGGGGGGGGCAAGAGACCCAGTACTTC. It specifies CASSLARGGQETQYF.